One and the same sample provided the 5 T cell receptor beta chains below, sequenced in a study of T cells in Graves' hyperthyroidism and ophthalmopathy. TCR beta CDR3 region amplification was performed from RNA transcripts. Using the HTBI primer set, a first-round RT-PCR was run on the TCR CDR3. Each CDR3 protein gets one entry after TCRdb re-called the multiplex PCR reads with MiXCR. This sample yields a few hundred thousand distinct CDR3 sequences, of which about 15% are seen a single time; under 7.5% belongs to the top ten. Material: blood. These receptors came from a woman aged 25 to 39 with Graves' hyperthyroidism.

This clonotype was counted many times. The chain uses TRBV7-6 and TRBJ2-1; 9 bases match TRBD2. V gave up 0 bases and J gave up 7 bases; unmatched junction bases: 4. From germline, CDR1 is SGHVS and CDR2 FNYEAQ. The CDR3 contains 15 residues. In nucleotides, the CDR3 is TGTGCCAGCAGCTTAGCGAGTCTAGCGGGAAATGAGCAGTTCTTC. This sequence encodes CASSLASLAGNEQFF.

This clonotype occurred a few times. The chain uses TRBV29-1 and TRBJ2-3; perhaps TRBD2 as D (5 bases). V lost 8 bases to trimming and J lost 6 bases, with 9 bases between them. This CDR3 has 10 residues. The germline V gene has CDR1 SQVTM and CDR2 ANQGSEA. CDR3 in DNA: TGCAGCCGGGGTTCGGATACGCAGTATTTT. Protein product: CSRGSDTQYF.

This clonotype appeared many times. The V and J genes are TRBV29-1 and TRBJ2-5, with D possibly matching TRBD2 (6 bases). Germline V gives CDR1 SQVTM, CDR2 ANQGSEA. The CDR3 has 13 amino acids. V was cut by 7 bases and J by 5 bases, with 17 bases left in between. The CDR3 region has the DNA TGCAGCGGAACGGGAGTAAGACGGGAGACCCAGTACTTC. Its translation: CSGTGVRRETQYF.

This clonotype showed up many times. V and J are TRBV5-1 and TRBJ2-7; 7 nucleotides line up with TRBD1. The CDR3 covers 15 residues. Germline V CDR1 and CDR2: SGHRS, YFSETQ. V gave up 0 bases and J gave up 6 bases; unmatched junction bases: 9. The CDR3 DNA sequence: TGCGCCAGCAGCTTGGCCGGGACAGAGTTCTCCGAGCAGTACTTC. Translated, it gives CASSLAGTEFSEQYF.

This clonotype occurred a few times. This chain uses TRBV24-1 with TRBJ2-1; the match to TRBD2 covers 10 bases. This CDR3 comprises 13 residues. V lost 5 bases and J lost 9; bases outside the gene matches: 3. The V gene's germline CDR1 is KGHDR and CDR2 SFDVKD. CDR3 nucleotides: TGTGCCACCAGTGCTAGCGGGAGTTCTGAGCAGTTCTTC. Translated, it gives CATSASGSSEQFF.